This T cell receptor (beta chain) was sequenced during a study of blood T cell repertoires in COVID-19. Study context: PBMCs, B-cell-depleted T cells, or T cells were the source of the cDNA or gDNA that made up the material.

Authors' processing steps: Nucleated cell number was recorded as an estimate derived from reference gene primer amplification. The repertoire was sequenced with immunoSEQ multiplex PCR; TCRdb's copy has only in-frame clones and lacks some. V, J and clone size reflect that table, while D and trimming were determined from the DNA. The repertoire holds 200,000 to 250,000 clones, with about nine tenths as singletons. A few counts support this clone. Participants' own reports of clinical history determined their cohort assignment. Germline V CDR1 and CDR2: SNHLY, FYNNEI. The CDR3 sequence is 15 residues long. V shed 7 bases and J shed 0 bases, with 10 bases lying between them.

The sequence derives from a woman aged 30 to 39 with acute COVID-19. Sequenced: PBMCs or T cells enriched from blood (not recorded which). The chain combines TRBV2 with TRBJ2-6, with D perhaps TRBD1 (6 bases). The CDR3 region has the DNA TGTGCCAGCATTAGGGGGTTCTCTGGGGCCAACGTCCTGACTTTC. This sequence encodes CASIRGFSGANVLTF.